Listed below are T cell receptor beta chains from one sample, sequenced in a study of CD8+CD57+ T cells in acquired aplastic anemia. TCRdb reprocessed the reads with MiXCR, giving one entry per CDR3 protein. The top ten hold around 9.7% of the sample, which has approximately 190,000 distinct CDR3 sequences, approximately 50% seen once. The sequencing input was sorted CD4+, CD8+, or CD8+CD57+ T cells (not recorded which) from PBMCs. The source is a human donor with aplastic anemia. CDR3s include the opening cysteine and the closing phenylalanine or tryptophan. D genes are given only for firm matches. The size field is filled for only some rows; it gives once, few, many or a size class.

V	D	size	J	CDR3	DNA
TRBV15	NA	many	TRBJ1-1	CATSRGQYTEAFF	TGTGCCACCAGCAGAGGACAGTACACTGAAGCTTTCTTT
TRBV20-1	TRBD2	NA	TRBJ2-7	CSARARAGTQYEQYF	TGCAGTGCTAGAGCACGAGCGGGGACCCAGTACGAGCAGTACTTC
TRBV19	NA	NA	TRBJ2-7	CASSNGDISYEQYF	TGTGCCAGTAGTAATGGGGACATCTCCTACGAGCAGTACTTC
TRBV10-3	NA	NA	TRBJ1-2	CAISEGGESSGYTF	TGTGCCATCAGTGAGGGGGGCGAGTCGAGTGGCTACACCTTC
TRBV6-1	NA	many	TRBJ2-7	CASRTAYEQYF	TGTGCCAGCAGGACAGCCTACGAGCAGTACTTC
TRBV25-1	NA	once	TRBJ2-1	CANRQGGGGVGYEQLF	TGTGCCAACAGGCAGGGTGGAGGGGGAGTAGGGTATGAGCAGCTCTTC
TRBV7-2	NA	NA	TRBJ1-1	CASSKRQTMNTEAFF	TGTGCCAGCAGCAAAAGACAGACCATGAACACTGAAGCTTTCTTT
TRBV20-1	NA	NA	TRBJ2-3	CSARPGPDTQYF	TGCAGTGCCCGCCCTGGCCCAGATACGCAGTATTTT
TRBV7-2	NA	NA	TRBJ2-7	CASSLGAAVEQYF	TGTGCCAGCAGCTTAGGAGCGGCAGTCGAGCAGTACTTC
TRBV24-1	NA	many	TRBJ1-2	CATSDRTSNGYGYTF	TGTGCCACCAGTGATCGGACTTCAAATGGCTATGGCTACACCTTC
TRBV29-1	NA	few	TRBJ2-3	CSVRWADTQYF	TGCAGCGTCCGGTGGGCGGATACGCAGTATTTT
TRBV5-1	TRBD1	NA	TRBJ2-3	CASSHGQGGTDTQYF	TGCGCCAGCAGCCACGGACAGGGGGGCACAGATACGCAGTATTTT
TRBV9	NA	many	TRBJ1-5	CASSVDRREQPQHF	TGTGCCAGCAGCGTAGATCGGCGGGAACAGCCCCAGCATTTT
TRBV7-9	TRBD1	many	TRBJ1-3	CASSQRTGTEYKARNTIYF	TGTGCCAGCAGCCAGAGGACAGGGACGGAGTATAAGGCCCGAAACACCATATATTTT
TRBV29-1	TRBD1	NA	TRBJ2-3	CSVRPGTGSSTDTQYF	TGCAGCGTTCGTCCCGGGACAGGTTCTAGCACAGATACGCAGTATTTT
TRBV19	NA	NA	TRBJ2-3	CASSISGGGPTDTQYF	TGTGCCAGTAGTATCTCTGGGGGGGGGCCCACAGATACGCAGTATTTT
TRBV20-1	NA	few	TRBJ1-1	CSARDGPAFF	TGCAGTGCTAGAGATGGACCGGCTTTCTTT
TRBV15	NA	NA	TRBJ1-4	CATSRDREQRNEKLFF	TGTGCCACCAGCAGAGATAGGGAACAGCGGAATGAAAAACTGTTTTTT
TRBV6-5	TRBD1	NA	TRBJ1-6	CASSSALTGGNSPLHF	TGTGCCAGCAGTTCCGCGTTAACAGGGGGTAATTCACCCCTCCACTTT
TRBV20-1	TRBD2	many	TRBJ2-1	CSARDGAGGPANEQFF	TGCAGTGCTAGAGATGGTGCGGGAGGGCCGGCCAATGAGCAGTTCTTC
TRBV5-1	NA	many	TRBJ2-1	CASSLIWNNEQFF	TGCGCCAGCAGCTTGATCTGGAACAATGAGCAGTTCTTC
TRBV6-1	NA	NA	TRBJ1-2	CASTPSGRIYGYTF	TGTGCCAGCACCCCCTCGGGACGGATCTATGGCTACACCTTC
TRBV29-1	NA	NA	TRBJ2-7	CAWSLGSSYEQYF	TGTGCCTGGAGTTTGGGGAGCTCCTACGAGCAGTACTTC
TRBV29-1	NA	once	TRBJ1-2	CSVPGPFYGYTF	TGCAGCGTACCGGGACCGTTCTATGGCTACACCTTC
TRBV30	NA	few	TRBJ2-1	CAWSVRRTNNEQFF	TGTGCCTGGAGTGTCAGACGGACCAACAATGAGCAGTTCTTC
TRBV19	NA	NA	TRBJ1-1	CASTSGLNTEAFF	TGTGCCAGTACTTCAGGGCTGAACACTGAAGCTTTCTTT
TRBV25-1	NA	NA	TRBJ2-3	CASSESFPRTDTQYF	TGTGCCAGCAGTGAATCCTTCCCCAGAACAGATACGCAGTATTTT
TRBV11-2	NA	many	TRBJ2-5	CASSLGLNQETQYF	TGTGCCAGCAGCCTCGGACTAAACCAAGAGACCCAGTACTTC
TRBV11-1	TRBD1	many	TRBJ2-7	CASSPRLDRENSYEQYF	TGTGCCAGCAGCCCGCGGTTGGACAGGGAAAACTCCTACGAGCAGTACTTC
TRBV20-1	NA	many	TRBJ2-1	CSARATNNEQFF	TGCAGTGCTAGAGCGACGAACAATGAGCAGTTCTTC
TRBV24-1	TRBD1	NA	TRBJ1-1	CATSGVGQGAEAFF	TGTGCCACCAGTGGGGTGGGACAGGGAGCTGAAGCTTTCTTT
TRBV7-8	NA	many	TRBJ2-7	CASSLSSAGRYYEQYF	TGTGCCAGCAGCTTAAGCTCCGCTGGCAGATACTACGAGCAGTACTTC
TRBV19	NA	NA	TRBJ1-2	CASRPPPQQGSYGYTF	TGTGCCAGTAGGCCGCCGCCCCAACAAGGATCCTATGGCTACACCTTC
TRBV5-6	TRBD1	once	TRBJ2-7	CASSGSQGSYEQYF	TGTGCCAGCAGTGGCTCACAGGGGAGCTACGAGCAGTACTTC
TRBV24-1	NA	NA	TRBJ2-2	CATSPQGRDTGELFF	TGTGCCACCAGCCCCCAGGGAAGGGACACCGGGGAGCTGTTTTTT
TRBV7-9	NA	few	TRBJ2-7	CASSAGQYEQYF	TGTGCCAGCAGCGCCGGCCAGTACGAGCAGTACTTC
TRBV9	TRBD1	many	TRBJ2-3	CASSNTGGSTDTQYF	TGTGCCAGCAGCAATACAGGGGGGAGCACAGATACGCAGTATTTT
TRBV20-1	TRBD2	once	TRBJ2-5	CSARGVAGREQETQYF	TGCAGTGCTAGAGGGGTAGCGGGAAGGGAACAAGAGACCCAGTACTTC
TRBV20-1	TRBD2	many	TRBJ2-1	CSAMGLAGPSSYNEQFF	TGCAGTGCTATGGGACTAGCGGGTCCCAGCTCCTACAATGAGCAGTTCTTC
TRBV19	TRBD1	once	TRBJ1-4	CASSATGTGYFEKLFF	TGTGCCAGTAGTGCAACCGGGACAGGGTATTTCGAAAAACTGTTTTTT
TRBV10-3	TRBD2	many	TRBJ2-2	CAITSGRNTGELFF	TGTGCCATCACAAGCGGGAGGAACACCGGGGAGCTGTTTTTT
TRBV20-1	TRBD2	NA	TRBJ2-7	CSGKAGDSYEQYF	TGCAGTGGGAAAGCGGGGGACTCCTACGAGCAGTACTTC
TRBV5-1	NA	NA	TRBJ2-1	CASSLKEGFTYNEQFF	TGCGCCAGCAGCTTAAAGGAAGGGTTCACCTACAATGAGCAGTTCTTC
TRBV30	NA	NA	TRBJ1-6	CAWSVRASRPYNSPPHF	TGTGCCTGGAGTGTACGAGCCTCCCGGCCCTATAATTCACCCCCCCACTTT
TRBV7-3	TRBD2	NA	TRBJ2-5	CASSEGLAGGGGETQYF	TGTGCCAGCAGCGAGGGACTAGCGGGAGGAGGCGGGGAGACCCAGTACTTC
TRBV5-1	NA	many	TRBJ2-5	CASSLAWEETQYF	TGCGCCAGCAGCTTGGCCTGGGAAGAGACCCAGTACTTC
TRBV7-8	TRBD2	NA	TRBJ2-7	CASSLGRRGTYEQYF	TGTGCCAGCAGCTTAGGGCGGCGGGGGACCTACGAGCAGTACTTC
TRBV6-1	TRBD1	NA	TRBJ2-7	CASSQRQGASYEQYF	TGTGCCAGCTCACAACGACAGGGTGCATCCTACGAGCAGTACTTC
TRBV7-3	NA	NA	TRBJ1-5	CASSLRRSIDQHF	TGTGCCAGCAGCTTGAGGCGGTCCATAGACCAGCATTTT